This record looks at one T cell receptor beta chain sequence and its context. Its antigen is currently unknown. This sample stems from a study of OX40 agonist ivuxolimab in advanced cancers. About the study: Intravenous ivuxolimab at 0.01 to 10 mg/kg was given to patients every 2 weeks. Prior anti-PD-1, anti-PD-L1 or anti-CTLA-4 therapy did not bar entry, and more than 35% had some.

Generated by immunoSEQ multiplex PCR, the TCRdb table keeps only in-frame clones and is missing some. The sample records more than 65,000 clones, 84% being singletons. Anyone with autoimmune disease history or systemic immunosuppression was excluded. Findings and caveats of the study: CD4+ and CD8+ T cells in blood underwent clonal expansion by week 6 at 0.1 to 3.0 mg/kg.

The receptor was isolated from an adult with an advanced solid tumor such as melanoma, head and neck, liver or kidney cancer. The sequenced sample was CD4+ or CD8+ T cells sorted from blood, obtained in a trial of the OX40 agonist ivuxolimab.

CDR3 sequence reads: CASSPRWEGGELFF. The CDR3 bases are TGTGCCAGCAGCCCTAGGTGGGAGGGCGGGGAGCTGTTTTTT. V gene TRBV5-4 combines with J gene TRBJ2-2; 7 bases fit TRBD2. This CDR3 spans 14 amino acids. J lost 7 bases, V lost 4 bases, and 7 bases had no gene match. Germline V lookup: CDR1 SGHNT, CDR2 YYREEE (reference sequence).